Below are 22 T cell receptor beta chains sequenced from a single sample in a study of cytomegalovirus exposure and HLA in healthy donors. It was with 60 Vbeta and 13 Jbeta primers that the PCR ran. Sequenced by immunoSEQ multiplex PCR; TCRdb stores in-frame clones only, minus some. The sample carries some 20,000 clones, approximately 70% recorded once. Input material: PBMCs. The receptors here all came from a man younger than 30 in good health and CMV-seronegative.

The chain carries TRBV29-1 and TRBJ1-4; 9 nucleotides match TRBD1. Germline V gene sequence: CDR1 SQVTM, CDR2 ANQGSEA. The V and J ends lost 5 bases and 5 bases, in that order; junction bases with no gene match: 3. CDR3 length: 13 residues. DNA for the CDR3: TGCAGCGTTCCCGGGACAGGGAATGAAAAACTGTTTTTT. It codes for CSVPGTGNEKLFF.

The chain couples TRBV30 to TRBJ2-7, with D tentatively TRBD2 (5 bases). The CDR3 runs to 13 residues. The germline V gene encodes CDR1 GTSNPN and CDR2 SVGIG (reference sequence). V dropped 2 bases and J dropped 5 bases, with 13 bases sitting between them. CDR3 bases: TGTGCCTGGAGTTCTCGACCCGGGGACGAGCAGTACTTC. Residues: CAWSSRPGDEQYF.

The chain couples TRBV29-1 to TRBJ1-1, with D unclear. Germline V gene lookup returns CDR1 SQVTM and CDR2 ANQGSEA. Between the trimmed V and J ends, which lost 4 bases and 1 base, there was a span of 10 bases. The CDR3 loop spans 13 amino acids. Written as DNA, the CDR3 is TGCAGCGTTGTATCGGCAGGGAACACTGAAGCTTTCTTT. This sequence encodes CSVVSAGNTEAFF.

The chain recombines TRBV7-2 with TRBJ1-1; tentative D call: TRBD1 (5 bases). Per germline, CDR1 SGHTA and CDR2 FQGNSA. The CDR3 totals 14 residues. Trimming stripped 3 bases from V and 0 bases from J, with 8 bases between. The CDR3 is CASSLGGMNTEAFF. Here the CDR3 DNA reads TGTGCCAGCAGCTTGGGGGGGATGAACACTGAAGCTTTCTTT.

This sequence joins TRBV6-6 and TRBJ1-1; the D is unclear. Germline-derived CDR1 and CDR2 are MNHNY and SVGAGI (reference sequence). V dropped 6 bases and J dropped 1 base, with 15 bases sitting between them. There are 15 residues in the CDR3. CDR3 sequence (DNA): TGTGCCAGCAGCCGTCTTTCCGGGAAGAACACTGAAGCTTTCTTT. It specifies CASSRLSGKNTEAFF.

CDR3 amino acids: CASSSSEDSGNTIYF. In DNA form, the CDR3 reads TGTGCCAGCAGTTCGTCCGAGGACTCTGGAAACACCATATATTTT. The V and J genes are TRBV6-5 and TRBJ1-3, with unresolved D. The length of the CDR3 is 15 residues. CDR1 and CDR2 from the germline V gene are MNHEY and SVGAGI. V lost 4 bases to trimming and J lost 0 bases, with 10 bases between them.

The chain recombines TRBV21-1 with TRBJ1-2; TRBD1, the table's D call, was not compared with the DNA. TRBV21-1 is a documented pseudogene. The CDR3 has 18 residues. CDR3 residues: CASSKSAQNRVRHYGYTF. CDR3 sequence (DNA): TGTGCCAGCAGCAAAAGCGCGCAAAACAGGGTAAGGCACTATGGCTACACCTTC.

The sample holds one count of this clone. The chain couples TRBV5-7 to TRBJ2-7; no firm D call. TRBV5-7 belongs to the ORF category, with a function that is uncertain. The CDR3 sequence is 12 residues long. V shed 4 bases and J shed 4 bases, with 9 bases lying between them. The CDR3 DNA follows: TGTGCCAGCAGCAATAAGAGTTACGAGCAGTACTTC. Amino acid sequence: CASSNKSYEQYF.

The chain uses TRBV29-1 and TRBJ1-1, with 8 positions matching TRBD1. The V gene end was trimmed by 7 bases and the J gene end by 6 bases; junction bases not matched to a gene: 10. Germline loops: CDR1 SQVTM, CDR2 ANQGSEA. This CDR3 contains 13 residues. CDR3 coding DNA: TGCAGCGCAACTGTGACAGGGGCATCTGAAGCTTTCTTT. It translates to CSATVTGASEAFF.

V is TRBV5-1 and J is TRBJ1-2; 7 bases are a match to TRBD1. This CDR3 has 13 amino acids. In germline, CDR1 is SGHRS, CDR2 YFSETQ. Trimming took 4 bases from V and 5 from J; bases not matched to a gene: 5. This chain's CDR3 is CASSRDSRYGYTF. The CDR3 DNA reads as TGCGCCAGCAGCCGGGACAGCCGATATGGCTACACCTTC.

The J gene is TRBJ1-2, the V gene TRBV30, with D hard to call. CDR1 and CDR2 from the germline V gene are GTSNPN and SVGIG (reference sequence). Trimming left V 0 bases short and J 5 bases short, with 10 bases between. The CDR3 has 13 amino acids. In DNA, the CDR3 is TGTGCCTGGAGTGTGGTACGGTCGTATGGCTACACCTTC. Its protein is CAWSVVRSYGYTF.

The genes are TRBV29-1 and TRBJ1-2, with TRBD1 as a possible D gene (5 bases). Trimming cost V 1 base and J 5 bases, with 17 bases left between them. The CDR3 is 15 residues long. From germline, CDR1 is SQVTM and CDR2 ANQGSEA. CDR3 coding DNA: TGCAGCGTTGAAGGAATGACAGATTGGTCGTATGGCTACACCTTC. As protein: CSVEGMTDWSYGYTF.

This clone was observed once. The V call is TRBV6-5, the J call TRBJ2-1; TRBD1 agrees at 7 bases. This CDR3 is 14 amino acids long. CDR1 and CDR2 (germline): MNHEY, SVGAGI. V lost 7 bases to trimming and J lost 7 bases; unmatched junction nucleotides: 10. In nucleotides, the CDR3 is TGTGCCAGCACCGCCACCAAACAGGGGAATGAGCAGTTCTTC. Translating it yields CASTATKQGNEQFF.

The chain employs TRBV30 and TRBJ2-7; D is perhaps TRBD2 (5 bases). Per the germline V gene, CDR1 is GTSNPN and CDR2 is SVGIG (reference sequence). This CDR3 is 12 amino acids long. With 5 bases removed from V and 4 bases from J, the gap between germline ends came to 12 bases. DNA for the CDR3: TGTGCCTGGTCAACCGGGGAATACGAGCAGTACTTC. Encoded protein: CAWSTGEYEQYF.

This clone was seen a few times. This rearrangement joins TRBV14 to TRBJ1-1; D remains unclear. The germline gives CDR1 SGHDN, CDR2 FVKESK. The CDR3 runs to 17 residues. The V end lost 3 bases, the J end lost 3 bases, and 20 bases lay between the germline ends. The CDR3 sequence is CASSHFPVSRGDTEAFF. In DNA, the CDR3 is TGTGCCAGCAGCCACTTTCCAGTTTCCCGTGGTGACACTGAAGCTTTCTTT.

The chain uses TRBV30 and TRBJ1-5; perhaps TRBD1 as D (5 bases). The V end was cut by 1 base, the J end by 4 bases, with 11 bases between. Germline CDR1 GTSNPN, CDR2 SVGIG (reference sequence). The CDR3 contains 14 residues. The CDR3 region is CAWSGSRDNQPQHF. In DNA form, the CDR3 reads TGTGCCTGGAGTGGTTCCAGGGATAATCAGCCCCAGCATTTT.

J is TRBJ1-1 and V is TRBV9, with D possibly being TRBD1 (6 bases). The CDR3 contains 13 residues. Germline CDR1 reads SGDLS; CDR2 reads YYNGEE. Trimming left V 4 bases short and J 4 bases short, with 11 bases between. The CDR3 DNA reads TGTGCCAGCAGCCCGAGGGGGTTCACTGAAGCTTTCTTT. Encoded protein: CASSPRGFTEAFF. Based on the CDR3 plus reference TRBV9 and TRBJ1-1, the full variable domain is DSGVTQTPKHLITATGQRVTLRCSPRSGDLSVYWYQQSLDQGLQFLIQYYNGEERAKGNILERFSAQQFPDLHSELNLSSLELGDSALYFCASSPRGFTEAFFGQGTRLTVV.

This sequence joins TRBV30 and TRBJ2-7; tentatively, D is TRBD1 (5 bases). Trimming stripped 3 bases from V and 2 bases from J, with 14 bases between. CDR3 length: 14 amino acids. Germline assignment: CDR1 GTSNPN and CDR2 SVGIG (reference sequence). In nucleotides, the CDR3 is TGTGCCTGGAGATACTCGACAGTAACCTACGAGCAGTACTTC. Amino acids: CAWRYSTVTYEQYF. Looking up the rest from reference TRBV30 and TRBJ2-7 gives the full variable domain: SQTIHQWPATLVQPVGSPLSLECTVEGTSNPNLYWYRQAAGRGLQLLFYSVGIGQISSEVPQNLSASRPQDRQFILSSKKLLLSDSGFYLCAWRYSTVTYEQYFGPGTRLTVT.

The chain uses TRBV6-1 and TRBJ2-1; maybe TRBD2 (5 bases). Trimming stripped 1 base from V and 7 bases from J, with 14 bases between. The CDR3 loop spans 15 amino acids. Germline values: CDR1 MNHNS, CDR2 SASEGT. The CDR3 spells CASSEVTTRGNEQFF. The CDR3, as DNA: TGTGCCAGCAGTGAAGTGACTACCCGAGGGAATGAGCAGTTCTTC.

The chain combines TRBV29-1 with TRBJ1-4, with 7 nucleotides matching TRBD1. CDR1 and CDR2 (germline): SQVTM, ANQGSEA. Trimming removed 1 base from V and 1 base from J; junction bases left unmatched: 3. This CDR3 region has 15 residues. CDR3 protein: CSVEGGGGTNEKLFF. In DNA form, the CDR3 reads TGCAGCGTTGAAGGAGGGGGCGGAACTAATGAAAAACTGTTTTTT.

This chain joins TRBV29-1 and TRBJ1-1; 7 nucleotides align to TRBD1. CDR1 SQVTM and CDR2 ANQGSEA come from the germline V gene. J lost 1 base, V lost 2 bases, and 10 bases had no gene match. The CDR3 is made up of 16 amino acids. Here the CDR3 reads CSVEKPWDSGNTEAFF. CDR3 nucleotides: TGCAGCGTTGAAAAACCGTGGGACAGTGGGAACACTGAAGCTTTCTTT.

This clone was seen a few times. This chain links TRBV4-2 with TRBJ2-7; 10 bases are a match to TRBD2. V shed 1 base and J 0 bases; nucleotides not matched to a gene: 6. CDR3 size: 17 residues. In germline, CDR1 is LGHNA, CDR2 YNFKEQ. Here the CDR3 reads CASSQVASGGDSYEQYF. CDR3 nucleotide sequence: TGTGCCAGCAGCCAAGTTGCGAGCGGGGGGGACTCCTACGAGCAGTACTTC.